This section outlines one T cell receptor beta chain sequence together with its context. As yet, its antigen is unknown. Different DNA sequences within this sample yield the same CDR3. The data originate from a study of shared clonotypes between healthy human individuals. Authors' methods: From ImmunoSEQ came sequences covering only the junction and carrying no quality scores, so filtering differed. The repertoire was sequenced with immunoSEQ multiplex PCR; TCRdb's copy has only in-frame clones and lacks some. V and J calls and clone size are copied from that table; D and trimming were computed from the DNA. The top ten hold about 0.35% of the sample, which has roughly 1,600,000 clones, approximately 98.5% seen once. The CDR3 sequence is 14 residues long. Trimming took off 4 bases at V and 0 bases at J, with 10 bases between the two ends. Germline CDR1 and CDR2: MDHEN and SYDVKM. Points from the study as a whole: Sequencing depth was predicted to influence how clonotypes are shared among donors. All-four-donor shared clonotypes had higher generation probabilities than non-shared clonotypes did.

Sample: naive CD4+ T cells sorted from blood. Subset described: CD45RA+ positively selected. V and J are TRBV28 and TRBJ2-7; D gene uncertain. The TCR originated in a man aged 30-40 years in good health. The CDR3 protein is CASSSPSGSYEQYF. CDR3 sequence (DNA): TGTGCCAGCAGTTCGCCTAGTGGCTCCTACGAGCAGTACTTC.